This T cell receptor beta chain was documented in a study of blood T cell repertoires in COVID-19. V trimming: 3 bases; J trimming: 7 bases; junction bases outside the gene matches: 13. From germline, CDR1 is MRHNA and CDR2 SNTAGT. The CDR3 has 17 amino acids. The Seattle site enrolled patients during active infection and followed them longitudinally. Per the study methods: Reference gene primer amplification yielded estimated nucleated cell counts. Using immunoSEQ multiplex PCR, the repertoire was profiled, and TCRdb retains in-frame clones only, with some absent. The DNA was the basis for D and trimming; V, J and clone size are from that table. The sample carries 200,000 to 250,000 clones, 84% recorded once.

This TCR was recovered from an elderly woman with COVID-19, enrolled during active disease. V is TRBV6-4 and J is TRBJ2-2; 8 positions match TRBD1. The source material was peripheral blood. The CDR3 DNA follows: TGTGCCAGCAGTGAACAACCGGGACAGGCCGGATTCGGGGAGCTGTTTTTT. Amino acids: CASSEQPGQAGFGELFF.